The rows below give T cell receptor beta chains drawn from one sample of a study of cytomegalovirus exposure and HLA in healthy donors. Assay used: immunoSEQ multiplex PCR; TCRdb lists only in-frame clones, some missing. The sample contains around 200,000 clones, roughly 83% of which appear only once. The sample consisted of PBMCs. The receptors were gathered from a girl aged 5 to 17 in good health and CMV-seronegative. Each CDR3 is given with its conserved first and last residue. D genes are given only for firm matches. Where a row states a size, it is once, few, many or the class of an expanded clone; other rows omit it.

clone_size	v_call	d_call	j_call	cdr3_aa	cdr3_nt
.	TRBV28	TRBD1	TRBJ1-1	CASSPDRVGSLTEAFF	TGTGCCAGCAGTCCAGACAGGGTAGGGTCTCTCACTGAAGCTTTCTTT
.	TRBV2	TRBD2	TRBJ2-3	CASRATGLAAADTQYF	TGTGCCAGCAGGGCAACGGGACTAGCAGCCGCAGATACGCAGTATTTT
.	TRBV19	.	TRBJ2-3	CASTRASTAPDTQYF	TGTGCCAGTACTCGGGCTAGCACCGCACCAGATACGCAGTATTTT
.	TRBV18	.	TRBJ2-7	CASSPAVPLEQYF	TGTGCCAGCTCCCCGGCGGTCCCACTCGAGCAGTACTTC
once	TRBV28	.	TRBJ2-1	CASSLGGMSSYEQFF	TGTGCCAGCAGTTTGGGCGGGATGAGTTCCTATGAGCAGTTCTTC
few	TRBV5-8	TRBD1	TRBJ2-7	CASSLPGTGNYEQYF	TGTGCCAGCAGCTTACCCGGGACAGGGAACTACGAGCAGTACTTC
.	TRBV6-5	TRBD1	TRBJ2-1	CASSSPGQGYNEQFF	TGTGCCAGCAGTTCACCGGGACAGGGCTACAATGAGCAGTTCTTC
.	TRBV30	TRBD2	TRBJ2-5	CAWSPRRTSGGGEQYF	TGTGCCTGGAGTCCAAGGAGGACTAGCGGGGGAGGAGAGCAGTACTTC
.	TRBV28	.	TRBJ2-3	CASSRPHRTASTDTQYF	TGTGCCAGCAGCCGACCACACCGGACAGCGAGCACAGATACGCAGTATTTT
.	TRBV28	TRBD1	TRBJ2-2	CASSSAPRTGIVTGELFF	TGTGCCAGCAGTTCCGCCCCCCGGACAGGGATCGTCACCGGGGAGCTGTTTTTT
.	TRBV7-9	TRBD1	TRBJ1-6	CASSLDRLPGQGNSPLHF	TGTGCCAGCAGCTTGGATCGATTGCCGGGACAGGGTAATTCACCCCTCCACTTT